Following are 9 T cell receptor beta chains from one sample sequenced in a study of blood T cell repertoires in COVID-19. This table comes from immunoSEQ multiplex PCR, and its TCRdb copy is limited to in-frame clones, with some not included. Of 150,000 to 200,000 clones in the sample, approximately 83% were seen once. Input material: peripheral blood. These receptors were taken from a man in his 60s with acute or convalescent COVID-19.

The V call is TRBV7-9, the J call TRBJ2-7; TRBD1 aligns across 10 bases. The length of the CDR3 is 15 residues. Germline lookup yields CDR1 SEHNR and CDR2 FQNEAQ (reference sequence). J gave up 3 bases and V 6 bases, and 8 bases lay outside the gene matches. The CDR3 loop is CASSSDRGRLYEQYF. In DNA, the CDR3 is TGTGCCAGCAGTTCCGACAGGGGGCGACTCTACGAGCAGTACTTC.

The chain uses TRBV7-2 and TRBJ1-2; 9 nucleotides line up with TRBD1. V was clipped by 1 base and J by 5 bases; unmatched bases: 5. Germline-derived CDR1 and CDR2 are SGHTA and FQGNSA. The CDR3 contains 15 residues. The CDR3, as DNA: TGTGCCAGCAGCTTAGGTGGACAGGGGACTTATGGCTACACCTTC. The encoded protein is CASSLGGQGTYGYTF.

The V and J genes are TRBV7-9 and TRBJ2-3, with unresolved D. Between the trimmed V and J ends, which lost 7 bases and 6 bases, there was a span of 20 bases. This CDR3 has 15 residues. The germline CDR1 and CDR2 sequences are SEHNR and FQNEAQ (reference sequence). The CDR3 DNA sequence: TGTGCCAGCAAACGTCCGGGTAGTCTGGTGGATACGCAGTATTTT. Protein sequence: CASKRPGSLVDTQYF.

The genes are TRBV4-1 and TRBJ2-1; D is ambiguous. The CDR3 consists of 17 residues. Trimming removed 0 bases from V and 0 bases from J, with 12 bases in between. The germline gives CDR1 MGHRA, CDR2 YSYEKL. For the CDR3, the DNA is TGCGCCAGCAGCCAAGATTCGTGGCGGAGCTCCTACAATGAGCAGTTCTTC. Protein sequence: CASSQDSWRSSYNEQFF.

This clone was recorded once. This chain joins TRBV19 and TRBJ2-5, with TRBD2 identical over 7 bases. V dropped 1 base and J dropped 4; count of bases not matched to a gene: 0. Germline CDR1 is LNHDA and CDR2 is SQIVND (reference sequence). The CDR3 totals 13 residues. The CDR3 protein is CASSIGTRETQYF. The CDR3 DNA follows: TGTGCCAGTAGTATAGGGACTAGAGAGACCCAGTACTTC.

This clone was seen only a few times. The chain combines TRBV7-6 with TRBJ2-7; 10 nucleotides match TRBD2. Germline V gives CDR1 SGHVS, CDR2 FNYEAQ. V lost 5 bases and J lost 6; bases outside the gene matches: 10. The CDR3 is 15 residues long. The CDR3 bases are TGTGCCAGCAGCCCAACCACAGCGGGAGGGGGCGAGCAGTACTTC. Its translation is CASSPTTAGGGEQYF.

This rearrangement joins TRBV28 to TRBJ2-1; D unclear. V lost 7 bases and J 3 bases, leaving 7 bases between the germline ends. The CDR3 contains 12 residues. Germline lookup yields CDR1 MDHEN and CDR2 SYDVKM. The CDR3 spells CASKGGYNEQFF. The CDR3 DNA sequence: TGTGCCAGCAAAGGCGGCTACAATGAGCAGTTCTTC.

A note on this clone: The germline gene is not matched at one end of the junction; a read error may be the cause. The rearrangement uses TRBV29-1 and TRBJ2-7, with D possibly being TRBD1 (8 bases). Germline CDR1 SQVTM, CDR2 ANQGSEA. The CDR3 spans 14 residues. The CDR3 protein is CSAEADREGSEQYF. CDR3 nucleotides: TGCAGCGCTGAAGCGGACAGGGAGGGGAGCGAGCAGTACTTC.

The V and J genes are TRBV4-3 and TRBJ2-2; 9 bases are shared with TRBD2. V was pared by 0 bases and J by 7 bases, with 9 bases of the junction left unmatched. This CDR3 has 17 residues. Germline CDR1 reads LGHNA; CDR2 reads YSLEER. The CDR3 protein is CASSQDPLAGTIGELFF. CDR3 bases: TGCGCCAGCAGCCAAGATCCCCTAGCGGGAACCATCGGGGAGCTGTTTTTT.